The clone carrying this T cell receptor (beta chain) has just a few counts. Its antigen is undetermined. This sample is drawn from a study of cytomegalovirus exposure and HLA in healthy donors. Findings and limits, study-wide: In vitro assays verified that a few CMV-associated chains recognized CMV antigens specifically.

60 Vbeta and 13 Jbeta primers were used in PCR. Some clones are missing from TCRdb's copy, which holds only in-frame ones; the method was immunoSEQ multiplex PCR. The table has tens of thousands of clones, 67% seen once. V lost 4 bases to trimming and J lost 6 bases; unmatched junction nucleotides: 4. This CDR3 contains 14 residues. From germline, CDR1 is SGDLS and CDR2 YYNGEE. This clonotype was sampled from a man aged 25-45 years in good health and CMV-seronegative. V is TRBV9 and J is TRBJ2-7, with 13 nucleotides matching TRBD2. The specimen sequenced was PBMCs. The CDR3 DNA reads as TGTGCCAGCAGCTCCGGACTAGCGGGAGCCGAGCAGTACTTC. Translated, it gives CASSSGLAGAEQYF.